Listed below are T cell receptor beta chains from one sample, sequenced in a study of T-cell memory formation after mild COVID-19. MiXCR, applied by TCRdb to the 5' RACE reads, yields one record per CDR3 protein. In the table there are 150,000 or so distinct CDR3 sequences, roughly 28% of which are singletons. Sequenced sample: PBMCs or a T cell subset sorted from them (not recorded which). These receptors all come from an adult woman who had mild COVID-19 (a few samples of this study predate the infection). Cell type and time point are not known. Both conserved end residues are trimmed from each CDR3.

V,J,CDR3
TRBV29-1,TRBJ2-5,SVDTAGETQY
TRBV6-2/TRBV6-3,TRBJ2-7,ASSYLGQTYEQY
TRBV7-9,TRBJ2-6,ASSVSGVPSGANVLT
TRBV7-6,TRBJ2-2,ASSLALSRRDTGELF
TRBV4-1,TRBJ2-7,ASSLLATYEQY
TRBV7-9,TRBJ2-3,ASSLAPGLAGVTDTQY
TRBV12-3/TRBV12-4,TRBJ2-7,ASSQAGDRSHEQY
TRBV7-9,TRBJ1-1,ASSLERNRGYDTEAF
TRBV7-2,TRBJ1-1,ASSLVRNLNTEAF
TRBV6-1,TRBJ2-1,ASRPPFGVDYNEQF
TRBV12-3/TRBV12-4,TRBJ2-7,ASTAGTIYEQY
TRBV2,TRBJ1-2,ASSTGRNYGYT
TRBV20-1,TRBJ1-3,SAIPIEDLGVGNTIY
TRBV18,TRBJ2-1,ASSPGTGILYNEQF
TRBV12-3/TRBV12-4,TRBJ1-1,ASSYSQGARGTEAF
TRBV7-9,TRBJ2-7,ASRLTGSYEQY
TRBV12-3/TRBV12-4,TRBJ2-4,ASSSEPSTLIQY
TRBV19,TRBJ1-2,ASNGQGPFGYT
TRBV12-3/TRBV12-4,TRBJ2-3,ASTSVQGPTDTQY
TRBV7-2,TRBJ2-1,ASSSRTSGGYNEQF
TRBV30,TRBJ2-3,AWNLAGGTQY
TRBV7-7,TRBJ2-7,ASSLKGSYEQY
TRBV11-3,TRBJ1-1,ASSLLQVGTEAF
TRBV30,TRBJ2-5,AWNPGALQETQY
TRBV6-2/TRBV6-3,TRBJ2-7,ASSYPRRGLAAAYEQY
TRBV15,TRBJ2-7,ATSLPGDYEQY
TRBV13,TRBJ1-5,ASSLGNQPQH
TRBV10-3,TRBJ1-1,AISESDRAPNTEAF
TRBV15,TRBJ1-2,ATSSSQGGYGYT
TRBV5-1,TRBJ2-2,ATKTAINTGELF
TRBV3-1,TRBJ2-2,ASSFWDRDTGELF
TRBV6-5,TRBJ1-1,ASSLSSGGGTEAF
TRBV6-1,TRBJ2-5,ASSHKGGGETQY
TRBV18,TRBJ1-2,ASSPTLTGSNYGYT
TRBV5-1,TRBJ2-3,ASSRSGGSVGTDTQY
TRBV9,TRBJ2-7,ASSVGRNYEQY
TRBV10-3,TRBJ1-5,AISEYPWEGDQPQH
TRBV11-3,TRBJ2-2,ASSLGTSNTGELF
TRBV6-1,TRBJ1-5,ASSRTGVSNQPQH
TRBV12-5,TRBJ2-7,ASGPYIYEQY
TRBV24-1,TRBJ1-2,ATSDLEGERYGYT
TRBV29-1,TRBJ2-7,SVEQGGEQY
TRBV7-9,TRBJ2-5,ASSPGLRGETQY
TRBV3-1,TRBJ1-3,ASSQTVLSGNTIY
TRBV6-6,TRBJ1-2,ASSYQTGPTNYGYT
TRBV12-3/TRBV12-4,TRBJ2-5,ASSDRTGGNLMTQY
TRBV18,TRBJ2-5,ASSPPPRDRGQETQY
TRBV7-9,TRBJ2-3,ASSLARWFETSTDTQY
TRBV12-3/TRBV12-4,TRBJ1-2,ASSFVGQGRGYT
TRBV6-2/TRBV6-3,TRBJ2-7,ASSTYGTNYEQY